This T cell receptor beta chain was identified during a study of shared clonotypes between healthy human individuals. Overall study context: A few men and a couple of women, aged 18 to 49, were donors. Per-donor plates numbered three CD4 naive, three CD4 memory, two CD8 naive and one CD8 memory. Study-level points and caveats: Sharing across four donors was highest in naive CD4 (about 5%) and lowest in memory CD8 (about 0.4%).

With 5 bases clipped from V and 5 bases from J, the junction kept 6 bases outside the gene matches. The CDR3 covers 15 residues. CDR1 and CDR2 (germline): SGHAT, FQNNGV. Regarding this clone: Its matching antigen is unknown.

Roughly 27,000 T cell genomes, or around 200 ng DNA, went into the sorted-subset replicate PCRs. Only in-frame clones appear in the TCRdb table, and some are missing; sequencing was by immunoSEQ multiplex PCR. The sample holds some 2,100,000 clones, 90% to 96% seen once. The V gene is TRBV11-2, the J gene TRBJ2-1, with TRBD2 matching over 10 bases. The sequencing sample was made of naive CD4+ T cells sorted from blood. Subset: CD45RA+ positively selected. The receptor's source is a man aged 18 to 35 in good health. CDR3 amino acids: CASSRKREGHNEQFF. The CDR3 DNA is TGTGCCAGCAGCAGAAAGCGGGAGGGTCACAATGAGCAGTTCTTC.